The rows below give T cell receptor beta chains drawn from one sample of a study of control samples from healthy donors and cancer patients. The table came from immunoSEQ multiplex PCR; TCRdb's copy has only in-frame clones and leaves some out. The sample shows fewer than 95,000 clones, approximately 90% of them seen only once. The sequenced sample consisted of blood. The receptor source for this set is a woman in her fifties or sixties in good health. Both conserved end residues are part of each CDR3. D genes are given only for firm matches. Some rows mark clone size as missing; the rest say once, few, many or name a class of expanded clone.

d_call,clone_size,cdr3_length,j_call,v_call,cdr3_nt,cdr3_aa
.,.,13,TRBJ2-5,TRBV18,TGTGCCAGCTCACCACCCCCGGAAGAGACCCAGTACTTC,CASSPPPEETQYF
.,.,16,TRBJ2-3,TRBV5-6,TGTGCCAGCAGCTATCCGGCCGCATTAGACACAGATACGCAGTATTTT,CASSYPAALDTDTQYF
.,.,15,TRBJ1-2,TRBV4-2,TGTGCCAGCAGCCAAGATGGTCCAACAGTGTTTGGCTACACCTTC,CASSQDGPTVFGYTF
TRBD2,once,16,TRBJ2-3,TRBV4-3,TGCGCCAGCAGCCAAGGTCCCGGACTAGCCTCAGATACGCAGTATTTT,CASSQGPGLASDTQYF
.,.,13,TRBJ2-7,TRBV2,TGTGCCAGCAGTTCGAACAGAGACTACGAGCAGTACTTC,CASSSNRDYEQYF
.,once,15,TRBJ2-1,TRBV19,TGTGCCAGTAGTGTCGGGAGACAGATGGCCAATGAGCAGTTCTTC,CASSVGRQMANEQFF
.,.,13,TRBJ2-7,TRBV28,TGTGCCAGCAGTTTTCTTCGTTTATACGAGCAGTACTTC,CASSFLRLYEQYF
TRBD1,.,14,TRBJ2-7,TRBV28,TGTGCCAGCAGAGCACGGACAGGGGACTACGAGCAGTACTTC,CASRARTGDYEQYF
.,few,15,TRBJ1-2,TRBV3-1/TRBV3-2,TGTGCCAGCAGCCTCGGGGCGCGGGACCACTATGGCTACACCTTC,CASSLGARDHYGYTF
.,.,13,TRBJ2-7,TRBV5-1,TGCGCCAGCAGCTTGGACAGCCAATACGAGCAGTACTTC,CASSLDSQYEQYF
TRBD2,.,18,TRBJ2-5,TRBV2,TGTGCCAGCAGTGTGGCCAGCGGGAGAATTCGGCTCCAAGAGACCCAGTACTTC,CASSVASGRIRLQETQYF
TRBD2,.,16,TRBJ2-3,TRBV7-2,TGTGCCAGCAGCGAGGGACTAGCGGGGGGGGAAGATACGCAGTATTTT,CASSEGLAGGEDTQYF
.,.,16,TRBJ1-1,TRBV6-2/TRBV6-3,TGTGCCAGCAGTCGTCCGACGGGACTGAGGAACACTGAAGCTTTCTTT,CASSRPTGLRNTEAFF
.,.,14,TRBJ1-4,TRBV28,TGTGCCAGCAGTTTTCGGACAGCGGCTGAAAAACTGTTTTTT,CASSFRTAAEKLFF
.,once,14,TRBJ1-1,TRBV28,TGTGCCAGCAGTTTCTCCGACAGGAACACTGAAGCTTTCTTT,CASSFSDRNTEAFF
.,.,15,TRBJ2-1,TRBV11-3,TGTGCCAGCAGCAGCGCTTGGGGGTCCTACAATGAGCAGTTCTTC,CASSSAWGSYNEQFF
.,.,16,TRBJ2-1,TRBV5-5,TGTGCCAGCAGCTTGGCCGCTCAGCTTACCTACAATGAGCAGTTCTTC,CASSLAAQLTYNEQFF
.,once,15,TRBJ2-5,TRBV6-5,TGTGCCAGCAGCCCCGGACACGGCGGGCGCGAGACCCAGTACTTC,CASSPGHGGRETQYF
TRBD1,.,16,TRBJ1-2,TRBV7-8,TGTGCCAGCAGCCCCAAACCGACAGGGCGGCCCTATGGCTACACCTTC,CASSPKPTGRPYGYTF
TRBD1,.,14,TRBJ1-2,TRBV19,TGTGCCTGTCAGGACAGGGCGGTTGGCTATGGCTACACCTTC,CACQDRAVGYGYTF
.,.,14,TRBJ1-1,TRBV29-1,TGCAGCGTTGAACTCGCCAGGGACGGCGCTGAAGCTTTCTTT,CSVELARDGAEAFF
.,.,15,TRBJ1-2,TRBV6-2/TRBV6-3,TGTGCCAGCAGTTACGAAGGCAGGGCAGGCTATGGCTACACCTTC,CASSYEGRAGYGYTF
.,.,17,TRBJ2-2,TRBV4-1,TGCGCCAGCAGCCGCCCAAAAGGAGGGCTGAACACCGGGGAGCTGTTTTTT,CASSRPKGGLNTGELFF
.,.,13,TRBJ1-2,TRBV11-2,TGTGCCAGCAGCGCGGGCCTTAAACATGGCTACACCTTC,CASSAGLKHGYTF
TRBD1,.,13,TRBJ1-2,TRBV19,TGTGCCAGTAGGGGACAGGGGAACTATGGCTACACCTTC,CASRGQGNYGYTF
TRBD2,few,14,TRBJ2-1,TRBV3-1/TRBV3-2,TGTGCCAGCAGCCCGGGACTAGCGGGACGGGAGCAGTTCTTC,CASSPGLAGREQFF
TRBD2,.,15,TRBJ2-3,TRBV9,TGTGCCAGCAGCGCACGGGGGGGATACACAGATACGCAGTATTTT,CASSARGGYTDTQYF
TRBD1,.,17,TRBJ1-5,TRBV27,TGTGCCAGCAGTGGGATGACAGGGTCCGTTAGCAATCAGCCCCAGCATTTT,CASSGMTGSVSNQPQHF
TRBD2,.,16,TRBJ2-3,TRBV9,TGTGCCAGCAGCGTAGTTCCCGGGGGGGCCGCAGATACGCAGTATTTT,CASSVVPGGAADTQYF
.,.,14,TRBJ2-3,TRBV7-3,TGTGCCAGCAGCTTTGGGACCCCCACAGATACGCAGTATTTT,CASSFGTPTDTQYF
.,.,15,TRBJ2-7,TRBV5-1,TGCGCCAGCAGCTTGGTGGGGGAACCTCCCTACGAGCAGTACTTC,CASSLVGEPPYEQYF
.,.,14,TRBJ1-1,TRBV6-5,TGTGCCAGCAGTATACGAGCTTCGTCGGGTGAAGCTTTCTTT,CASSIRASSGEAFF
TRBD2,.,15,TRBJ2-1,TRBV7-2,TGTGCCAGCAGTACCCAAGGGACTAGCGAGAGTGAGCAGTTCTTC,CASSTQGTSESEQFF
.,.,16,TRBJ2-1,TRBV7-2,TGTGCCAGCACCCCCCATGCAGGACCGGTAAGGAATGAGCAGTTCTTC,CASTPHAGPVRNEQFF
.,.,13,TRBJ1-1,TRBV3-1/TRBV3-2,TGTGCCAGCAGCCTAAGTCCAAACACTGAAGCTTTCTTT,CASSLSPNTEAFF
.,.,13,TRBJ1-1,TRBV6-5,TGTGCCAGCAGTTACGGGGGCGGCACTGAAGCTTTCTTT,CASSYGGGTEAFF
.,.,17,TRBJ1-6,TRBV4-3,TGCGCCAGCAGCCAACTATGGGCGAGCTCCTATAATTCACCCCTCCACTTT,CASSQLWASSYNSPLHF
.,.,16,TRBJ2-7,TRBV19,TGTGCCAGTAGTATAGGTTGGCAGACCTCCCTTTACGAGCAGTACTTC,CASSIGWQTSLYEQYF
TRBD1,few,11,TRBJ1-4,TRBV19,TGTGCCAGTAGTTATTCGACAGGGCTGTTTTTT,CASSYSTGLFF
.,.,14,TRBJ2-1,TRBV29-1,TGCAGCGTTGAGGCCGAAAGCTCCTACAATGAGCAGTTCTTC,CSVEAESSYNEQFF
TRBD2,.,21,TRBJ2-7,TRBV12-5,TGTGCTAGTGGTTTGGCCCGGGGGGGACTAGCGGGGCGTGGGTACTCCTACGAGCAGTACTTC,CASGLARGGLAGRGYSYEQYF
.,.,13,TRBJ2-7,TRBV13,TGTGCCAGCAGCCCCCCGGGATTAGCCGAGCAGTACTTC,CASSPPGLAEQYF
.,.,17,TRBJ2-1,TRBV7-2,TGTGCCAGCAGCTTAGTAAGTCCAGCTAGCTCCTACAATGAGCAGTTCTTC,CASSLVSPASSYNEQFF
TRBD1,.,16,TRBJ2-1,TRBV6-6,TGTGCCAGCAGTGGGACAGGGGTGAGCTCCTACAATGAGCAGTTCTTC,CASSGTGVSSYNEQFF
.,.,14,TRBJ2-5,TRBV5-1,TGCGCCAGCAGCTTGGGAGACAGGCAAGAGACCCAGTACTTC,CASSLGDRQETQYF
TRBD2,.,14,TRBJ2-7,TRBV7-2,TGTGCCAGCAGCCTCGGGAGGGAGTCCTACGAGCAGTACTTC,CASSLGRESYEQYF
.,few,12,TRBJ1-6,TRBV2,TGTGCCACCCGGCCTGGGGGTTCACCCCTCCACTTT,CATRPGGSPLHF
.,.,12,TRBJ1-2,TRBV2,TGTGCCAGCAGTGGGGCACGAGTCGGCTACACCTTC,CASSGARVGYTF
.,.,15,TRBJ2-7,TRBV5-4,TGTGCCAGCAGCTTGGCCCATCTTAATATCTACGAGCAGTACTTC,CASSLAHLNIYEQYF
.,.,17,TRBJ1-4,TRBV15,TGTGCCACCAAGGGTCCGGACCTGCCTATAGGGAATGAAAAACTGTTTTTT,CATKGPDLPIGNEKLFF
.,.,15,TRBJ2-3,TRBV6-2/TRBV6-3,TGTGCCAGCAGTTCGTCAGGGAGGAACACAGATACGCAGTATTTT,CASSSSGRNTDTQYF
TRBD1,.,16,TRBJ1-2,TRBV3-1/TRBV3-2,TGTGCCAGCAGCCAAGAGGACCGACAGGGGATCGGTGGCTACACCTTC,CASSQEDRQGIGGYTF
.,.,16,TRBJ2-5,TRBV7-9,TGTGCCAGCAGCGTCGGAGTCGGGGGACCTCAAGAGACCCAGTACTTC,CASSVGVGGPQETQYF
TRBD1,.,16,TRBJ1-4,TRBV4-1,TGCGCCAGCAGCCAAGATGGGTCAGGGGGCGTTGAAAAACTGTTTTTT,CASSQDGSGGVEKLFF
.,.,13,TRBJ2-6,TRBV7-9,TGTGCCAGCAGCCTCGCGGGGGCCAACGTCCTGACTTTC,CASSLAGANVLTF